A few counts support the clone carrying this T cell receptor beta chain. Antigen unknown. A much larger clone lies a single base off, so this may be a read error. This CDR3 has 15 amino acids. Germline loops: CDR1 SGHVS, CDR2 FNYEAQ. TCRdb processed the multiplex PCR reads anew with MiXCR; each CDR3 protein has one entry. This table has nearly 200,000 distinct CDR3 sequences, approximately 33% appearing once. This record comes from a study of breast tumors, draining lymph nodes, adjacent tissues. Study-wide findings and caveats: Luminal-like breast cancer showed significantly greater tumor-nontumor repertoire similarity than basal-like breast cancer did. Findings are consistent with lymph node origin and intratumoral expansion of most tumor T cells.

The lymph nodes were axillary draining lymph nodes from breast cancer patients. The clonotype was recovered from a female donor with breast cancer. Some clones in this sample may be carry-over from other donors' samples. This sequence joins TRBV7-6 and TRBJ1-2; D is possibly TRBD1 (5 bases). The sample comprised axillary lymph node tissue. The CDR3 nucleotides read TGTGCCAGCAGCCCCTACGGGGGGGTGAACTATGGCTACCCCTTC. This codes for CASSPYGGVNYGYPF.